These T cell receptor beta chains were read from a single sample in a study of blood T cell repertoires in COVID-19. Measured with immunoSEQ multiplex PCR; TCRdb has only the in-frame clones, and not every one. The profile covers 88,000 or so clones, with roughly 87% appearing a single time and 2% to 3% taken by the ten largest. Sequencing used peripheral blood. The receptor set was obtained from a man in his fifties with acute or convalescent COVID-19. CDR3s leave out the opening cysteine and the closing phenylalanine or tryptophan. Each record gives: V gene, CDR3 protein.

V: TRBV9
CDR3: ASSVLEGPPRTDTQY

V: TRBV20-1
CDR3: SASRVNGYT

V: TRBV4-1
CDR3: ASSQGVTDTQY

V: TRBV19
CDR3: ASSTGTGGDSNQPQH

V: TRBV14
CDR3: ARLRAGYTGELF

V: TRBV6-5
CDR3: ASTWEGSGTEAF

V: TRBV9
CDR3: ASSVDSGGTDTQY

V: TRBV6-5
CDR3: ASSGDSFGYT

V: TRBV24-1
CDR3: ATSDYRTGLYNEQF

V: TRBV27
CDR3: ASSNRDNKNIQY

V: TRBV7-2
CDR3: ASSSKSNTGELF

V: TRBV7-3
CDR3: ASSLTGGHRDTSGNEQF

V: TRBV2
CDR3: ASSVIAYEQY

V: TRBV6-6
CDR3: ASSYAGQGSNQPQH

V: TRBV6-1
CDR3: ASSESRGSNQPQH

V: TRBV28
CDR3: ASKKRAKNTEAF

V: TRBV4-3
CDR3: ASSQGQGSNSPLH

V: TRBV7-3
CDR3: ASSLTWQTSTNEKLF

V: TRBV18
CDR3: ASSPAGGAIQNQPQH

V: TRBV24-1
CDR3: ATSASGFEQF

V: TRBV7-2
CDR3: ASSLRGEKLF

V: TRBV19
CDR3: ASSIGDREGEKLF

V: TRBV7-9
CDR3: ASSTQGARITIY

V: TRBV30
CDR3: AWSANRDTQY

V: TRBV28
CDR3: ASSLEGEAKNIQY

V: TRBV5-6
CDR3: ASSAGGSGANVLT

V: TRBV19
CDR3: ASKGARVTEAF

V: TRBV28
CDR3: ASSLGDSSYT